These 12 T cell receptor beta chains were all obtained from the same sample, sequenced in a study of cytomegalovirus exposure and HLA in healthy donors (dated by TCRdb to about 2017). The library was prepared using the immunoSEQ multiplex PCR assay. For the multiplex PCR, a mixture combining 60 forward primers for TCR Vbeta segments and 13 reverse primers for TCR Jbeta segments was used. The table comes from immuneACCESS by way of TCRdb, which keeps in-frame sequences with V and J called. Part of the clones is missing from these tables; in studies checked, under half for an unresolved V gene and the rest for unknown reasons. This sample has 150,000 to 200,000 clones in its table, and about 88% of those were observed once. Together, the top ten hold less than 2.5% of the sample. Sequencing was performed on PBMCs. These receptors were taken from a man aged 18 to 35 in good health and CMV-seropositive.

The chain links TRBV4-3 to TRBJ2-7; 9 bases map to TRBD1. From germline, CDR1 is LGHNA and CDR2 YSLEER. The CDR3 spans 17 residues. The trim removed 3 bases at V and 3 bases at J, leaving 12 bases unmatched. This CDR3 reads CASSHAALGTGLYEQYF. CDR3 in DNA: TGCGCCAGCAGCCACGCGGCCCTAGGGACAGGGCTCTACGAGCAGTACTTC.

This sequence joins TRBV2 and TRBJ1-1; 7 bases line up with TRBD1. With V trimmed by 6 bases and J by 8 bases, 12 bases remained unmatched. The germline gives CDR1 SNHLY, CDR2 FYNNEI. The CDR3 length is 14 residues. CDR3 nucleotide sequence: TGTGCCAGCAGGCTAGGACAGGAGAGCCCCGAAGCTTTCTTT. Translation gives CASRLGQESPEAFF.

This rearrangement joins TRBV6-5 to TRBJ1-2; the D gene is possibly TRBD1 (6 bases). The V end was cut by 6 bases, the J end by 0 bases, with 14 bases between. The CDR3 has 15 residues. Germline assignment: CDR1 MNHEY and CDR2 SVGAGI. Written as DNA, the CDR3 is TGTGCCAGCAGCCCCGGGACAACAGCTAACTATGGCTACACCTTC. It codes for CASSPGTTANYGYTF.

The chain links TRBV7-9 to TRBJ1-5; 10 nucleotides align to TRBD1. Losses at the gene ends were 5 bases for V and 6 bases for J; bases not matched to a gene: 10. Germline V gene lookup returns CDR1 SEHNR and CDR2 FQNEAQ (reference sequence). The CDR3 runs 16 residues. The CDR3 sequence: CASSPLTGGDFQPQHF. CDR3 in DNA: TGTGCCAGCAGCCCGCTGACAGGGGGCGATTTTCAGCCCCAGCATTTT.

The chain employs TRBV5-1 and TRBJ1-6; 8 nucleotides match TRBD1. The germline V gene has CDR1 SGHRS and CDR2 YFSETQ. There are 17 residues in the CDR3. V dropped 4 bases and J dropped 1; count of bases not matched to a gene: 7. In DNA, the CDR3 is TGCGCCAGCAGCCCCGGACAGGGTTGGTCCTATAATTCACCCCTCCACTTT. Encoded protein: CASSPGQGWSYNSPLHF.

This clone has a single count. The chain links TRBV7-2 to TRBJ1-2, with D possibly matching TRBD1 (5 bases). Germline V CDR1 and CDR2: SGHTA, FQGNSA. The CDR3 runs to 13 residues. V lost 5 bases and J lost 7, with 14 bases in between. The CDR3 DNA is TGTGCCAGCAGCCGGGACTCGGGGGGTGGCTACACCTTC. As protein: CASSRDSGGGYTF.

The chain uses TRBV5-4 and TRBJ1-2; D ambiguous. Germline V gene data show CDR1 as SGHNT and CDR2 as YYREEE (reference sequence). CDR3 length: 13 residues. V was clipped by 0 bases and J by 8 bases, with 11 bases between them. The CDR3 here is CASSLGSGGGYTF. CDR3 sequence (DNA): TGTGCCAGCAGCTTGGGTTCGGGAGGGGGCTACACCTTC.

The genes are TRBV14 and TRBJ2-1, with TRBD1 identical over 9 bases. The CDR3 spans 16 residues. Germline V gene sequence: CDR1 SGHDN, CDR2 FVKESK. Trimming cost V 4 bases and J 8 bases; bases outside gene matches: 12. For the CDR3, the DNA is TGTGCCAGCAGCCGGGCCGGGACAGGGTTTTTTGATGAGCAGTTCTTC. Amino acids: CASSRAGTGFFDEQFF. Combining the CDR3 with reference TRBV14 and TRBJ2-1 gives the whole variable domain EAGVTQFPSHSVIEKGQTVTLRCDPISGHDNLYWYRRVMGKEIKFLLHFVKESKQDESGMPNNRFLAERTGGTYSTLKVQPAELEDSGVYFCASSRAGTGFFDEQFFGPGTRLTVL.

The chain has TRBV5-8 and TRBJ2-5; D possibly corresponds to TRBD2 (6 bases). The germline gives CDR1 SGHTS, CDR2 YDEGEE. V dropped 2 bases and J dropped 4 bases, with 15 bases sitting between them. The CDR3 has 15 amino acids. The CDR3 coding sequence is TGTGCCAGCAGCTTAGGGCGGGGAGATCGAGAGACCCAGTACTTC. This translates into CASSLGRGDRETQYF.

CDR3 DNA sequence: TGTGCCAGCAGGAGACTAGCGGGGGAATACAATGAGCAGTTCTTC. It encodes CASRRLAGEYNEQFF. The rearrangement uses TRBV6-4 and TRBJ2-1; 12 nucleotides align to TRBD2. The germline V gene has CDR1 MRHNA and CDR2 SNTAGT. Unmatched junction bases numbered 4, after V lost 6 bases and J lost 4 bases. This CDR3 spans 15 amino acids.

V and J are TRBV6-5 and TRBJ2-7; 7 bases fit TRBD1. The trim removed 6 bases at V and 6 bases at J, leaving 11 bases unmatched. The CDR3 loop spans 14 amino acids. Per the germline V gene, CDR1 is MNHEY and CDR2 is SVGAGI. The CDR3 loop is CASSETGWSGEQYF. CDR3 DNA: TGTGCCAGCAGCGAGACAGGGTGGTCCGGCGAGCAGTACTTC.

V gene TRBV5-5 combines with J gene TRBJ1-5, with 7 bases that match TRBD1. Germline values: CDR1 SGHKS, CDR2 YYEKEE (reference sequence). The CDR3 sequence is 14 residues long. The V segment lost 5 bases and the J segment 7 bases; nucleotides outside the gene matches: 9. The CDR3 sequence: CASSYGQVGQPQHF. The CDR3 nucleotides read TGTGCCAGCAGTTATGGACAGGTTGGGCAGCCCCAGCATTTT.